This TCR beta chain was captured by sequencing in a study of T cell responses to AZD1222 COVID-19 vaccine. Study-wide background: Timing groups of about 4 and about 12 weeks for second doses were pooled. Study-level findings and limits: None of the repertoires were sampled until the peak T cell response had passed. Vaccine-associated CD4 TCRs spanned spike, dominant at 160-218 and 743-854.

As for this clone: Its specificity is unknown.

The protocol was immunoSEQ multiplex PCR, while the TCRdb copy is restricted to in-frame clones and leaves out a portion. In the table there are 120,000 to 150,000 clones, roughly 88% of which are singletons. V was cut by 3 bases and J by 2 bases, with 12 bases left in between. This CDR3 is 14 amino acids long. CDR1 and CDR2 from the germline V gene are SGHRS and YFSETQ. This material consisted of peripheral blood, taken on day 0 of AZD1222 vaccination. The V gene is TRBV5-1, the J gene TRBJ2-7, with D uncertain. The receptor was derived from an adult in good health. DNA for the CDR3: TGCGCCAGCAGCTCAAATTCCCACACCTACGAGCAGTACTTC. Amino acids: CASSSNSHTYEQYF.